These T cell receptor beta chains were read from a single sample in a study of blood T cell repertoires in COVID-19. The data were produced by immunoSEQ multiplex PCR, yet TCRdb's version contains in-frame clones alone and is incomplete. The profile shows roughly 400,000 clones, 85% to 90% of them singletons. The sequenced material came from PBMCs or T cells enriched from blood (not recorded which). The receptors come from a man aged 25-40 years who had recovered from COVID-19. The conserved cysteine and the conserved F or W are not part of the CDR3 here. Rows may omit the clone size; those that give it use once, few, many or a size class.

TRBJ2-3 | 9 | . | TRBV29-1 | SVVTPNTQY
TRBJ2-1 | 15 | . | TRBV7-9 | ASSRREAVSSYNEQF
TRBJ2-3 | 11 | few | TRBV15 | ATSRDLRDTQY
TRBJ1-4 | 11 | . | TRBV30 | AWKWQGHEKLF
TRBJ2-7 | 13 | . | TRBV6-1 | ASSERGYKGTEQY
TRBJ1-5 | 11 | . | TRBV2 | ASSRQHNQPQH
TRBJ1-4 | 10 | . | TRBV28 | ASSPHREKLF
TRBJ2-7 | 15 | . | TRBV5-4 | ASSLAAAGVPGAEQY
TRBJ1-5 | 10 | . | TRBV19 | ASGRGNQPQH
TRBJ1-2 | 9 | . | TRBV28 | ASSLPVGYT
TRBJ2-7 | 12 | . | TRBV28 | ASRSWRAPYEQY
TRBJ1-3 | 13 | . | TRBV9 | ASSVGTGSGNTIY
TRBJ2-4 | 11 | . | TRBV7-2 | ASSLDGVGGQY
TRBJ2-1 | 12 | . | TRBV4-1 | ASSQRTEYNEQF
TRBJ1-1 | 11 | . | TRBV20-1 | SASWDRDTEAF
TRBJ1-2 | 18 | . | TRBV15 | ATSRATGTGSPLGGYGYT
TRBJ1-4 | 11 | . | TRBV7-8 | ASSLGHREKLF
TRBJ2-1 | 15 | . | TRBV5-4 | ASSLASGLGDYNEQF
TRBJ1-1 | 12 | . | TRBV15 | ATSRALENTEAF
TRBJ2-2 | 16 | . | TRBV19 | ASSSLDLGQGFTGELF
TRBJ2-2 | 13 | few | TRBV6-6 | ASRGTGTNTGELF
TRBJ1-1 | 11 | . | TRBV12-3/TRBV12-4 | ASSQDRWTEAF
TRBJ1-2 | 14 | . | TRBV10-3 | AISNTGTGFSYGYT
TRBJ1-4 | 16 | . | TRBV10-2 | ASSGTPGQGSTNEKLF
TRBJ1-1 | 11 | . | TRBV29-1 | SVGPTGGAEAF
TRBJ1-1 | 9 | . | TRBV6-5 | ASISQGRAF
TRBJ1-2 | 13 | . | TRBV19 | ASSIDRGRSYGYT
TRBJ1-1 | 14 | . | TRBV10-3 | AISKRTGGELTEAF
TRBJ1-6 | 12 | . | TRBV2 | ASRGGTGASPLH
TRBJ2-7 | 11 | . | TRBV28 | ASSLGGSGEQY
TRBJ2-1 | 12 | . | TRBV19 | ASRETGFHNEQF
TRBJ1-1 | 11 | . | TRBV18 | ASSLQGAVEAF
TRBJ1-2 | 13 | . | TRBV28 | ASSLAPGTGDGYT
TRBJ2-1 | 13 | once | TRBV7-9 | ASSTDPRQSDEQF
TRBJ2-7 | 17 | . | TRBV7-8 | ASSLSPLPSGRASYEQY
TRBJ2-7 | 13 | . | TRBV5-4 | ASSLGGLAVYEQY
TRBJ2-2 | 20 | . | TRBV23-1 | ASSQEHPRPRDSPTSTGELF
TRBJ2-1 | 13 | . | TRBV2 | ASTPGTSGINEQF
TRBJ1-5 | 13 | . | TRBV24-1 | ATSDSGQGFQPQH
TRBJ2-7 | 13 | . | TRBV13 | ASSENLGSTYEQY
TRBJ2-5 | 9 | . | TRBV25-1 | ASRDLETQY
TRBJ1-4 | 12 | . | TRBV6-5 | ASSTGTGNEKLF
TRBJ2-2 | 16 | few | TRBV4-1 | ASSHGGRAMGGNVELF
TRBJ2-3 | 13 | . | TRBV28 | ASRNQGEGTDTQY
TRBJ1-5 | 13 | . | TRBV6-5 | ASSCKQGINQPQH
TRBJ1-5 | 11 | . | TRBV2 | ASNRGLGQPQH
TRBJ2-3 | 9 | . | TRBV7-8 | ASSPQVTQY
TRBJ2-1 | 15 | . | TRBV27 | ASSLVGRQIQGNEQF
TRBJ2-3 | 11 | few | TRBV30 | AWTQASTDTQY
TRBJ2-3 | 13 | . | TRBV3-1/TRBV3-2 | ASSLLAGGLDTQY
TRBJ2-5 | 12 | . | TRBV7-9 | ASSLIAGEETQY
TRBJ2-2 | 15 | . | TRBV18 | ASSPNSPGGNTGELF
TRBJ2-2 | 13 | . | TRBV5-6 | ASSFPSGNTGELF
TRBJ2-7 | 11 | . | TRBV12-3/TRBV12-4 | ASSRGLGDEQY
TRBJ2-3 | 13 | . | TRBV18 | ASSPRKQGTDTQY
TRBJ1-2 | 12 | . | TRBV6-5 | ASSYSQGQYGYT
TRBJ1-1 | 13 | once | TRBV7-9 | ASSFPRTVGVEAF
TRBJ2-2 | 15 | . | TRBV5-1 | ASSLRTSVSNTGELF
TRBJ2-7 | 9 | . | TRBV11-2 | ASSAAYEQY